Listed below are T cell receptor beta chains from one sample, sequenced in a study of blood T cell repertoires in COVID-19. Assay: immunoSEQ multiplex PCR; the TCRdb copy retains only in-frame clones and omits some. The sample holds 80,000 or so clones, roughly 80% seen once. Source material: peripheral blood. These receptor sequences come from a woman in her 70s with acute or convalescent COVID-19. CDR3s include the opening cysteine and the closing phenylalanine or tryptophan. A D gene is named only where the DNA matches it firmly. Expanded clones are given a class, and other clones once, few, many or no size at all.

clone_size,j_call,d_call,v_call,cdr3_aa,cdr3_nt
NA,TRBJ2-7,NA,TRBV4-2,CASSPEIGGGTYEQYF,TGTGCCAGCAGCCCCGAAATTGGGGGAGGTACCTACGAGCAGTACTTC
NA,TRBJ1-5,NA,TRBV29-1,CSVGGSDNQPQHF,TGCAGCGTTGGCGGCTCCGACAATCAGCCCCAGCATTTT
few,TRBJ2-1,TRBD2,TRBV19,CASRPGLAGNNEQFF,TGTGCCAGTAGACCCGGGCTAGCGGGAAACAATGAGCAGTTCTTC
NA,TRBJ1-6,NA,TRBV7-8,CASSARTASDNSPLHF,TGTGCCAGCAGCGCCCGGACAGCTAGTGATAATTCACCCCTCCACTTT
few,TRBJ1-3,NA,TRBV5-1,CASSPLQGPAGNTIYF,TGCGCCAGCAGCCCGTTACAGGGCCCAGCTGGAAACACCATATATTTT
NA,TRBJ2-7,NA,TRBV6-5,CASRTGYEQYF,TGTGCCAGCCGGACTGGCTACGAGCAGTACTTC
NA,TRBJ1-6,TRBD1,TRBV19,CATTGGDRDSPLHF,TGTGCCACTACCGGGGGGGACAGGGATTCACCCCTCCACTTT
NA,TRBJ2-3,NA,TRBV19,CATTLSGSTDTQYF,TGTGCCACGACTTTAAGCGGGAGCACAGATACGCAGTATTTT
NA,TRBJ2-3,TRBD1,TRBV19,CATRQGSHTDTQYF,TGTGCCACGAGACAGGGGTCCCACACAGATACGCAGTATTTT
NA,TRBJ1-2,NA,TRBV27,CASTGYPYGYTF,TGTGCCAGCACGGGTTACCCCTATGGCTACACCTTC
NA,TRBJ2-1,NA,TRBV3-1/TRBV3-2,CASSQAGRREQFF,TGTGCCAGCAGCCAAGCCGGGAGACGAGAGCAGTTCTTC
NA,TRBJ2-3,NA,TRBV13,CASSELASDETDTQYF,TGTGCCAGCAGCGAGTTGGCTAGTGATGAAACAGATACGCAGTATTTT
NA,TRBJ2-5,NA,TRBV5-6,CASSLFPGAETQYF,TGTGCCAGCAGCTTGTTCCCGGGAGCTGAGACCCAGTACTTC
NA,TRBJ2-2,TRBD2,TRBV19,CASSIVAGDTGELFF,TGTGCCAGTAGTATAGTAGCGGGAGACACCGGGGAGCTGTTTTTT
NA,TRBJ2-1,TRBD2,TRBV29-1,CSVVLAGGEQFF,TGCAGCGTTGTTCTCGCGGGAGGGGAGCAGTTCTTC
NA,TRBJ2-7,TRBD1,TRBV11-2,CASSPLARQGDYEQYF,TGTGCCAGCAGCCCCCTAGCGCGACAGGGGGACTACGAGCAGTACTTC
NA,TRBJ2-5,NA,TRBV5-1,CASSPWDGGKETQYF,TGCGCCAGCAGCCCTTGGGACGGGGGAAAAGAGACCCAGTACTTC
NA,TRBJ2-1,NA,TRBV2,CASRDLNNEQFF,TGTGCCAGCCGGGACTTAAACAATGAGCAGTTCTTC
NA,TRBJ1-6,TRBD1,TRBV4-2,CASSQAPGTDNSPLHF,TGTGCCAGCAGCCAAGCCCCGGGGACAGATAATTCACCCCTCCACTTT
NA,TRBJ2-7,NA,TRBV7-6,CASSASSYEQYF,TGTGCCAGCAGCGCCAGCTCCTACGAGCAGTACTTC
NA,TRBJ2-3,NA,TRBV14,CASSSDTAAGTQYF,TGTGCCAGCAGCTCGGACACTGCTGCCGGTACGCAGTATTTT
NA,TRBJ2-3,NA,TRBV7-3,CASSLFGGTGTDTQYF,TGTGCCAGCAGCTTATTTGGCGGGACGGGCACAGATACGCAGTATTTT
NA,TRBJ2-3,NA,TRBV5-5,CASSLRGWGTDTQYF,TGTGCCAGCAGCTTGAGGGGGTGGGGCACAGATACGCAGTATTTT
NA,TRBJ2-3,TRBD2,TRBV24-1,CATSDPNPPGGITDTQYF,TGTGCCACCAGTGATCCCAACCCGCCGGGGGGGATCACAGATACGCAGTATTTT
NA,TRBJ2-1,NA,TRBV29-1,CSVFNNNEQFF,TGCAGCGTTTTTAACAACAATGAGCAGTTCTTC
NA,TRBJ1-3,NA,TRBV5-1,CASSLAGGTRSGNTIYF,TGCGCCAGCAGCTTGGCCGGGGGGACTCGCTCTGGAAACACCATATATTTT
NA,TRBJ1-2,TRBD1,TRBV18,CASSPGQGNQGNGYTF,TGTGCCAGCTCACCGGGACAGGGGAACCAGGGAAATGGCTACACCTTC
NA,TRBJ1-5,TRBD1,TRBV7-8,CASSPDRGRRQPQHF,TGTGCCAGCAGCCCCGACAGGGGTCGGCGCCAGCCCCAGCATTTT
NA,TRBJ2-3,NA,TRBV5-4,CASSSRRQPSTDTQYF,TGTGCCAGCAGCTCCCGACGACAGCCAAGCACAGATACGCAGTATTTT
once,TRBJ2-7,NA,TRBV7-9,CASSRGGLLEEQYF,TGTGCCAGCAGCCGCGGAGGGCTGCTGGAAGAGCAGTACTTC
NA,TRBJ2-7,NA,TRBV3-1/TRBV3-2,CASSPTSSSVYEQYF,TGTGCCAGCAGCCCGACTAGTTCGTCCGTCTACGAGCAGTACTTC
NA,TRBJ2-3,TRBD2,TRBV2,CASSSSGSSTDTQYF,TGTGCCAGCAGTAGTAGCGGGAGTAGCACAGATACGCAGTATTTT
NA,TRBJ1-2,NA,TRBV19,CASNRGGSLYGYTF,TGTGCCAGTAACCGAGGAGGGTCCCTATATGGCTACACCTTC
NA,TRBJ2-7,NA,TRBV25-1,CASSAIIGDEQYF,TGTGCCAGCAGTGCTATAATTGGAGACGAGCAGTACTTC
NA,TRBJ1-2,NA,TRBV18,CASSRREGGYTF,TGTGCCAGCTCACGTCGGGAGGGAGGCTACACCTTC
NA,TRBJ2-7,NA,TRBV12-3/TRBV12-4,CASSLVLYEQYF,TGTGCCAGCAGTTTGGTACTCTACGAGCAGTACTTC
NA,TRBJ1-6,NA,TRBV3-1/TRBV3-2,CASSPMTGALNHSPLHF,TGTGCCAGCAGCCCAATGACGGGAGCCCTAAACCATTCACCCCTCCACTTT
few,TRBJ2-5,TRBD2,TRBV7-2,CASSLVKAGGPGETQYF,TGTGCCAGCAGCTTAGTAAAAGCGGGAGGGCCGGGAGAGACCCAGTACTTC
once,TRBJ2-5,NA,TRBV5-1,CASSLFGQQETQYF,TGCGCCAGCAGCTTGTTCGGACAGCAAGAGACCCAGTACTTC
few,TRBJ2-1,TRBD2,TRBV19,CASSPASGSSYNEQFF,TGTGCCAGTAGTCCCGCTAGCGGGAGCTCCTACAATGAGCAGTTCTTC
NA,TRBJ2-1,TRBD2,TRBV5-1,CASRPGDSGVYNEQFF,TGCGCCAGCAGACCCGGCGATAGCGGGGTCTACAATGAGCAGTTCTTC
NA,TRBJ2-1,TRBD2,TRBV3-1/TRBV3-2,CASSLGGTSYIGEQFF,TGTGCCAGCAGCCTCGGAGGGACTAGCTATATCGGTGAGCAGTTCTTC
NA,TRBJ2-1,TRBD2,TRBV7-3,CASSQTSDHSYNEQFF,TGTGCCAGCAGTCAAACTAGCGACCACTCCTACAATGAGCAGTTCTTC
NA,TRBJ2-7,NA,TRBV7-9,CASSPDSSYEQYF,TGTGCCAGCAGCCCAGACAGTTCCTACGAGCAGTACTTC
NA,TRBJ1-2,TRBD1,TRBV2,CASRPGQGRYTF,TGTGCCAGCAGACCGGGACAGGGACGCTACACCTTC